The clone carrying this T cell receptor beta chain was seen more than once but under ten times. Antigen: not known. There are 14 residues in the CDR3. CDR1 is ENHRY and CDR2 is SYGVKD in the germline V gene. V was pared by 4 bases and J by 1 base, with 1 base of the junction left unmatched. This sample was taken from a study of beta chain features in type 1 diabetes. The whole isolated RNA underwent reverse transcription, so sequencing captured expressed TCRB transcripts. Naive, central memory and regulatory T cell samples yielded approximately 3.3 million reads on average. The table came from immunoSEQ multiplex PCR; TCRdb's copy has only in-frame clones and leaves some out. This sample carries 300,000 to 450,000 clones, 10% to 15% of them seen once, and the ten largest clones take 0.01%. Sorting that relied on CD45RO/CCR7/CD25/CD127/CD95/CD27 yielded CD4+ naive, central memory, regulatory and stem cell-like memory cells.

Broader study findings: Type 1 diabetes patients had fewer VDJ junction insertions and more deletions. Moderate yet significant TCRB CDR3 shortening was seen in Type 1 diabetes patients in all four CD4+ subsets.

This rearrangement joins TRBV10-3 to TRBJ2-7, with TRBD1 matching over 10 bases. The clonotype comes from a woman aged 18-29 years with type 1 diabetes. The sample consisted of naive CD4+ T cells from blood. The CDR3 region has the DNA TGTGCCATCAGTGGGGACAGGGGATCCTACGAGCAGTACTTC. Protein sequence: CAISGDRGSYEQYF.